The 30 T cell receptor beta chains listed next were all sequenced from one sample in a study of Graves' ophthalmopathy and Graves' hyperthyroidism. Amplified material comprised TCR beta CDR3 regions derived from RNA transcripts. First-round RT-PCR used HTBI primers; second-round multiplex PCR followed. TCRdb re-analysed the multiplex PCR reads in MiXCR, keeping a single row per CDR3 protein. The table shows more than 150,000 distinct CDR3 sequences, with roughly 37% occurring only once. Sequenced sample: peripheral blood. These receptor sequences come from a woman aged 40 to 50 with Graves' ophthalmopathy.

The CDR3 region is CATTPTETQETQYF. CDR3 nucleotides: TGTGCCACTACACCGACAGAGACCCAAGAGACCCAGTACTTC. The chain uses TRBV6-1 and TRBJ2-5, with D tentatively TRBD1 (5 bases). The germline gives CDR1 MNHNS, CDR2 SASEGT. This CDR3 is 14 amino acids long. With 10 bases removed from V and 1 base from J, the gap between germline ends came to 16 bases.

With regard to this clonotype: An end of the junction does not agree with germline; a read error may underlie this. J is TRBJ2-6 and V is TRBV12-3 or TRBV12-4; the match to TRBD1 covers 9 bases. The CDR3 runs 16 residues. CDR3 coding DNA: TGTGCCATCAGTTTACAGGGGGCGAGTGGGGCCAACGTCCTGACTTTC. Its translation is CAISLQGASGANVLTF.

This clonotype was observed at least ten times. CDR3 nucleotides: TGTGCCTGGAGTGTTCGGGGGGGGAATCAGCCCCAGCATTTT. Protein sequence: CAWSVRGGNQPQHF. The V gene is TRBV30, the J gene TRBJ1-5, with D possibly matching TRBD1 (5 bases). V was shortened by 0 bases and J by 4 bases, with 10 bases between the two germline ends. Germline CDR1 reads GTSNPN; CDR2 reads SVGIG (reference sequence). The CDR3 covers 14 residues.

This clonotype was observed many times. The V and J genes are TRBV5-1 and TRBJ2-5, with TRBD2 identical over 7 bases. This CDR3 has 13 residues. Germline V gene sequence: CDR1 SGHRS, CDR2 YFSETQ. J was trimmed by 2 bases and V by 5 bases; bases with no gene match: 3. This CDR3 reads CASRTSPQETQYF. CDR3 DNA: TGCGCCAGCAGGACTAGCCCGCAAGAGACCCAGTACTTC.

This sequence joins TRBV5-1 and TRBJ1-1, with a weak D call TRBD1 (5 bases). The V end lost 2 bases, the J end lost 1 base, and 9 bases lay between the germline ends. The length of the CDR3 is 14 residues. Germline lookup yields CDR1 SGHRS and CDR2 YFSETQ. CDR3 in amino acids: CASSFREANTEAFF. In nucleotides, the CDR3 is TGCGCCAGCAGCTTCAGGGAAGCGAACACTGAAGCTTTCTTT.

V and J are TRBV5-1 and TRBJ2-7; D is perhaps TRBD1 (5 bases). V gave up 4 bases and J gave up 6 bases, with 11 bases separating them. This CDR3 contains 12 residues. Looked up from germline, CDR1 is SGHRS and CDR2 is YFSETQ. In DNA, the CDR3 is TGCGCCAGCAGCATGGCAGGGTCCGAGCAGTACTTC. This codes for CASSMAGSEQYF.

The chain carries TRBV2 and TRBJ1-1, with TRBD1 as a possible D gene (6 bases). Looked up from germline, CDR1 is SNHLY and CDR2 is FYNNEI. V lost 3 bases to trimming and J lost 4 bases, with 12 bases between them. This CDR3 contains 14 residues. The CDR3 loop reads CASSELRGGTEAFF. DNA of the CDR3: TGTGCCAGCAGTGAGCTCAGGGGAGGCACTGAAGCTTTCTTT. Full variable domain (rest looked up from reference TRBV2 and TRBJ1-1): EPEVTQTPSHQVTQMGQEVILRCVPISNHLYFYWYRQILGQKVEFLVSFYNNEISEKSEIFDDQFSVERPDGSNFTLKIRSTKLEDSAMYFCASSELRGGTEAFFGQGTRLTVV.

This clonotype was seen at least ten times. The J gene is TRBJ2-7, the V gene TRBV4-1; possibly TRBD1 or TRBD2 for D (6 bases each). This CDR3 region has 14 residues. The V end was cut by 3 bases, the J end by 6 bases, with 15 bases between. CDR1 and CDR2 from the germline V gene are MGHRA and YSYEKL. The CDR3 here is CASSHGGPGAEQYF. DNA for the CDR3: TGCGCCAGCAGCCATGGAGGGCCAGGGGCCGAGCAGTACTTC.

This clonotype was observed many times. V is TRBV6-5 and J is TRBJ2-2; the D is unclear. The length of the CDR3 is 14 residues. With 3 bases removed from V and 1 base from J, the gap between germline ends came to 6 bases. The V gene's germline CDR1 is MNHEY and CDR2 SVGAGI. CDR3 coding DNA: TGTGCCAGCAGTTATGATGGGAACACCGGGGAGCTGTTTTTT. This encodes CASSYDGNTGELFF.

This clonotype has only a few counts. The chain employs TRBV7-8 and TRBJ2-7; 7 bases line up with TRBD2. This CDR3 has 14 amino acids. V gave up 5 bases and J gave up 5 bases; unmatched junction bases: 9. From germline, CDR1 is SGHVS and CDR2 FQNEAQ. The CDR3 coding sequence is TGTGCCAGCAGCAAACTCGGGGGGAAGCACGAGCAGTACTTC. Protein product: CASSKLGGKHEQYF.

This clonotype was counted at least ten times. This chain links TRBV20-1 with TRBJ1-1; D remains ambiguous. Germline V gives CDR1 DFQATT, CDR2 SNEGSKA (reference sequence). The CDR3 consists of 14 residues. V was shortened by 1 base and J by 1 base, with 10 bases between the two germline ends. CDR3 sequence (DNA): TGCAGTGCTAGAGTGGCGAAACAGAACACTGAAGCTTTCTTT. Its translation is CSARVAKQNTEAFF.

The chain is built from TRBV30 and TRBJ1-6, with D possibly TRBD1 on 5 matching bases. The CDR3 spans 13 residues. The ends were cut back, 4 bases at V and 8 bases at J, with 12 bases in the middle. Per germline, CDR1 GTSNPN and CDR2 SVGIG (reference sequence). The DNA for the CDR3 is TGTGCCTGGACCGGGACGAGGGATTCACCCCTCCACTTT. It is translated as CAWTGTRDSPLHF.

This clonotype was seen more than once but under ten times. V is TRBV28 and J is TRBJ2-7; 7 nucleotides agree with TRBD2. V shed 3 bases, J shed 2 bases, and the junction held 10 bases outside the gene matches. The germline gives CDR1 MDHEN, CDR2 SYDVKM. This CDR3 contains 16 residues. The CDR3 region has the DNA TGTGCCAGCAGTTTTTATCTAGCGGACCTTACCTACGAGCAGTACTTC. Protein product: CASSFYLADLTYEQYF. The whole variable domain, filled in from reference TRBV28 and TRBJ2-7, reads DVKVTQSSRYLVKRTGEKVFLECVQDMDHENMFWYRQDPGLGLRLIYFSYDVKMKEKGDIPEGYSVSREKKERFSLILESASTNQTSMYLCASSFYLADLTYEQYFGPGTRLTVT.

This chain connects TRBV7-2 to TRBJ2-7; D is uncertain. Deletions cut 5 bases from V and 6 bases from J, with 20 bases between. CDR1 and CDR2 (germline): SGHTA, FQGNSA. The CDR3 has 15 amino acids. The DNA for the CDR3 is TGTGCCAGCAGCCCCGAGTATCCTCTGAGTGGCGAGCAGTACTTC. Protein: CASSPEYPLSGEQYF.

This clonotype turned up a few times. The chain combines TRBV12-3 or TRBV12-4 with TRBJ2-5, with D hard to call. V was cut by 6 bases and J by 4 bases, with 21 bases left in between. This CDR3 spans 16 amino acids. The CDR3 DNA reads TGTGCCAGCAGCCCGAATCCCGACGGTTGGGGAGAGACCCAGTACTTC. Encoded protein: CASSPNPDGWGETQYF.

At least ten counts were recorded for this clonotype. The chain recombines TRBV6-6 with TRBJ2-7; 9 bases match TRBD1. The CDR3 has 15 residues. The germline CDR1 and CDR2 sequences are MNHNY and SVGAGI (reference sequence). Unmatched junction bases numbered 14, after V lost 8 bases and J lost 6 bases. The CDR3 here is CASHGTGTGLREQYF. CDR3 nucleotides: TGTGCCAGCCATGGGACCGGGACAGGGTTGCGCGAGCAGTACTTC.

The table lists this clonotype with many counts. The chain couples TRBV29-1 to TRBJ1-1; D gene ambiguous. CDR3 length: 13 amino acids. The germline CDR1 and CDR2 sequences are SQVTM and ANQGSEA. Trimming pared 6 bases from V and 0 bases from J, leaving 11 bases between. DNA of the CDR3: TGCAGCGTGGGGTACGGAGTGAACACTGAAGCTTTCTTT. Protein sequence: CSVGYGVNTEAFF. The full variable domain, with the rest looked up from reference TRBV29-1 and TRBJ1-1, is SAVISQKPSRDICQRGTSLTIQCQVDSQVTMMFWYRQQPGQSLTLIATANQGSEATYESGFVIDKFPISRPNLTFSTLTVSNMSPEDSSIYLCSVGYGVNTEAFFGQGTRLTVV.

This clonotype was counted at least ten times. The rearrangement links TRBV6-1 to TRBJ1-2, with a possible D match to TRBD1 (6 bases). The germline gives CDR1 MNHNS, CDR2 SASEGT. The CDR3 is 14 residues long. V was cut by 6 bases and J by 2 bases, with 13 bases left in between. Here the CDR3 reads CASRNTGRNYGYTF. CDR3 bases: TGTGCCAGCAGGAACACAGGGAGGAACTATGGCTACACCTTC.

This clonotype occurred many times. The rearrangement joins TRBV11-2 to TRBJ2-7; 12 bases are a match to TRBD1. This CDR3 is 18 amino acids long. Germline V gives CDR1 SGHAT, CDR2 FQNNGV. J gave up 2 bases and V 1 base, and 9 bases lay outside the gene matches. The CDR3 DNA is TGTGCCAGCAGCTTAGGGGTACCGGGACAGGGGGCTACCTACGAGCAGTACTTC. It is translated as CASSLGVPGQGATYEQYF.

This chain links TRBV12-3 or TRBV12-4 with TRBJ2-7, with D tentatively TRBD1 or TRBD2 (5 bases each). This CDR3 has 15 amino acids. The V gene lost 5 bases and the J gene lost 6 bases, with 20 bases spanning the gap. This CDR3 reads CASSRAGTNPSEQYF. For the CDR3, the DNA is TGTGCCAGCAGTCGCGCCGGGACCAACCCCTCCGAGCAGTACTTC.

This clonotype was detected many times. This rearrangement joins TRBV6-5 to TRBJ2-7, with D perhaps TRBD2 (6 bases). V was pared by 6 bases and J by 5 bases, with 14 bases between. There are 13 residues in the CDR3. Germline V gene lookup returns CDR1 MNHEY and CDR2 SVGAGI. The CDR3 nucleotides are TGTGCCAGCAGAACCGTGTGGGGGGACGAGCAGTACTTC. As protein: CASRTVWGDEQYF.

The gene calls are TRBV12-3 or TRBV12-4 and TRBJ1-5; D perhaps matches TRBD1 (5 bases). The CDR3 consists of 15 residues. V lost 4 bases and J 1 base, leaving 11 bases between the germline ends. CDR3 coding DNA: TGTGCCAGCAGTTCCCACGGGGGGAGCAATCAGCCCCAGCATTTT. It codes for CASSSHGGSNQPQHF.

V gene TRBV20-1 combines with J gene TRBJ1-1, with D perhaps TRBD1 (6 bases). This CDR3 spans 14 amino acids. V dropped 0 bases and J dropped 1 base, with 9 bases sitting between them. Looked up from germline, CDR1 is DFQATT and CDR2 is SNEGSKA (reference sequence). The CDR3 is CSAREGHANTEAFF. For the CDR3, the DNA is TGCAGTGCTAGAGAGGGACACGCGAACACTGAAGCTTTCTTT.

This clonotype showed up many times. The genes are TRBV19 and TRBJ1-5, with D unclear. Germline-derived CDR1 and CDR2 are LNHDA and SQIVND (reference sequence). The CDR3 has 14 amino acids. Between the trimmed V and J ends, which lost 3 bases and 5 bases, there was a span of 11 bases. The CDR3 DNA follows: TGTGCCAGTAGTATTATAACGGGTGATCAGCCCCAGCATTTT. The encoded protein is CASSIITGDQPQHF.

This clonotype was seen repeatedly, ten times or more. The rearrangement joins TRBV6-1 to TRBJ2-7; no definite D call. V lost 1 base and J lost 0, with 7 bases in between. CDR3 length equals 14 residues. Germline assignment: CDR1 MNHNS and CDR2 SASEGT. The CDR3 DNA is TGTGCCAGCAGTGAAGGACAAATCTCCTACGAGCAGTACTTC. Protein sequence: CASSEGQISYEQYF.

V is TRBV30 and J is TRBJ1-2, with D uncertain. CDR3 size: 12 residues. Trimming cost V 4 bases and J 5 bases, with 11 bases left between them. Germline CDR1 GTSNPN, CDR2 SVGIG (reference sequence). The CDR3 DNA is TGTGCCTGGACCGAACTAACGTATGGCTACACCTTC. Its protein product is CAWTELTYGYTF.

This clonotype was picked up a small number of times. This sequence joins TRBV12-3 or TRBV12-4 and TRBJ1-1; D might be TRBD1 (5 bases). This CDR3 spans 14 amino acids. V dropped 5 bases and J dropped 1 base, with 11 bases sitting between them. The CDR3 region has the DNA TGTGCCAGCAGTAAGACAGTGGGGAACACTGAAGCTTTCTTT. The encoded protein is CASSKTVGNTEAFF.

Ten or more counts support this clonotype. The CDR3 DNA follows: TGCGCCAGCAGCTTGGAAACCTACACCGGGGAGCTGTTTTTT. Residues: CASSLETYTGELFF. The rearrangement joins TRBV5-1 to TRBJ2-2; D remains ambiguous. Deletions cut 0 bases from V and 3 bases from J, with 6 bases between. The CDR3 totals 14 residues. The germline V gene encodes CDR1 SGHRS and CDR2 YFSETQ.

The chain carries TRBV27 and TRBJ1-2; 8 bases align to TRBD1. Germline CDR1 MNHEY, CDR2 SMNVEV (reference sequence). The V gene end was trimmed by 3 bases and the J gene end by 8 bases; junction bases not matched to a gene: 14. The CDR3 runs to 16 residues. This chain's CDR3 is CASSFKLRTGNLGYTF. The CDR3 DNA reads as TGTGCCAGCAGTTTTAAACTCAGGACAGGGAATCTCGGCTACACCTTC.

The sample holds many counts of this clonotype. The rearrangement uses TRBV3-1 and TRBJ2-5; TRBD2 aligns across 8 bases. The CDR3 is 15 amino acids. After removal of 0 bases from V and 5 bases from J, the junction contained 5 bases not matched to a gene. Germline CDR1 reads LGHDT; CDR2 reads YNNKEL (reference sequence). CDR3 coding DNA: TGTGCCAGCAGCCAAGATAGAGCTAGCGGGGAGACCCAGTACTTC. This codes for CASSQDRASGETQYF.